Following are 14 T cell receptor beta chains from one sample sequenced in a study of immune heterogeneity within non-small cell lung tumors. For the TCR beta CDR3, multiplex PCR with 32 V and 13 J primers performed the amplification. From the multiplex PCR reads, TCRdb called clonotypes with MiXCR, one entry per CDR3 protein. Here the sample spans approximately 29,000 distinct CDR3 sequences, around 30% being singletons. Template was bulk tumor genomic DNA, approximately 600 ng per sample. Multiple widely separated biopsies were taken from each primary tumor at surgery. Their non-small cell lung cancer was newly diagnosed and untreated, and the patients underwent curative surgery. Sequenced material: lung tumor tissue. Receptor source: a man aged 35 to 55 with non-small cell lung cancer.

Remarks on this clonotype: The CDR3 does not close with the conserved phenylalanine or tryptophan, likely indicating a read error. This chain uses TRBV5-6 with TRBJ1-4, with 7 bases lining up with TRBD1. The CDR3 covers 15 residues. Germline CDR1 SGHDT, CDR2 YYEEEE. V lost 3 bases, J lost 8 bases, and 10 bases stayed unmatched. The CDR3 DNA is TGTGCCAGCAGCTCCCGAGGGGGCGGCGTCGAAAAACTGTTTCTT. It is translated as CASSSRGGGVEKLFL.

Comment on this clonotype: At one boundary the junction diverges from the germline segment, which might be a read error. This chain joins TRBV7-9 and TRBJ1-1, with TRBD1 as a possible D gene (5 bases). The CDR3 consists of 15 residues. The germline CDR1 and CDR2 sequences are SEHNR and FQNEAQ (reference sequence). Here the CDR3 reads CASSLDRTGYTQAFF. The CDR3 DNA follows: TGTGCCAGCAGCTTAGATCGAACAGGCTACACTCAAGCTTTCTTT.

This clonotype came up many times. The chain has TRBV20-1 and TRBJ2-7; the match to TRBD2 covers 13 bases. From germline, CDR1 is DFQATT and CDR2 SNEGSKA (reference sequence). The trim removed 2 bases at V and 5 bases at J, leaving 9 bases unmatched. The CDR3 has 16 amino acids. The CDR3 is CSARKQLAGGQDEQYF. CDR3 bases: TGCAGTGCTAGAAAGCAACTAGCGGGAGGGCAAGACGAGCAGTACTTC.

This clonotype was seen just once. A much larger clone is a single base away; this may be a read error. This chain connects TRBV6-1 to TRBJ1-2; D gene ambiguous. The CDR3 has 11 residues. Germline loops: CDR1 MNHNS, CDR2 SASEGT. Trimming pared 7 bases from V and 1 base from J, leaving 4 bases between. DNA of the CDR3: TGTGCCAGCACCCTTAACTATGGCTACACCTTC. Translation gives CASTLNYGYTF.

The sample holds many counts of this clonotype. The V call is TRBV7-8, the J call TRBJ2-7; D is unresolved. The ends were cut back, 0 bases at V and 4 bases at J, with 10 bases in the middle. CDR1 is SGHVS and CDR2 is FQNEAQ in the germline V gene. The CDR3 totals 14 residues. The chain's CDR3 is CASSLAQAKYEQYF. Here the CDR3 DNA reads TGTGCCAGCAGCTTAGCCCAGGCAAAGTACGAGCAGTACTTC.

In this sample, this clonotype turned up a few times. The chain joins TRBV6-1 to TRBJ1-1; D gene ambiguous. V was clipped by 8 bases and J by 0 bases, with 7 bases between them. CDR3 length: 12 amino acids. The germline CDR1 and CDR2 sequences are MNHNS and SASEGT. The CDR3 loop reads CASLRVNTEAFF. CDR3 bases: TGTGCCAGCCTTCGTGTGAACACTGAAGCTTTCTTT.

This clonotype was seen many times. This chain uses TRBV7-3 with TRBJ1-2; the D gene is possibly TRBD1 (5 bases). The germline V and J ends were trimmed by 4 bases and 8 bases, with 14 bases remaining between them. The CDR3 is made up of 13 amino acids. The germline gives CDR1 SGHTA, CDR2 FQGTGA. For the CDR3, the DNA is TGTGCCAGCAGCTCAGGGACGGCAGGAGGCTACACCTTC. As protein: CASSSGTAGGYTF. Using reference TRBV7-3 and TRBJ1-2 for the parts outside the CDR3, the full variable domain is GAGVSQTPSNKVTEKGKYVELRCDPISGHTALYWYRQSLGQGPEFLIYFQGTGAADDSGLPNDRFFAVRPEGSVSTLKIQRTERGDSAVYLCASSSGTAGGYTFGSGTRLTVV.

Many counts were recorded for this clonotype. The genes are TRBV24-1 and TRBJ2-7; tentatively, D is TRBD2 (6 bases). V was shortened by 3 bases and J by 5 bases, with 13 bases between the two germline ends. There are 14 residues in the CDR3. Germline V gives CDR1 KGHDR, CDR2 SFDVKD. CDR3 protein: CATSDGAGPNEQYF. CDR3 sequence (DNA): TGTGCCACCAGTGATGGGGCGGGACCCAACGAGCAGTACTTC.

Of note for this clonotype: A much bigger clone sits one base away, suggesting this may be a read error. The chain employs TRBV6-1 and TRBJ1-2; D call uncertain. This CDR3 region has 13 residues. The germline V gene has CDR1 MNHNS and CDR2 SASEGT. The CDR3 region is CASSEKTEYVYTF. DNA of the CDR3: TGTGCCAGCAGTGAAAAGACGGAGTATGTCTACACCTTC.

This clonotype appeared many times. The rearrangement joins TRBV2 to TRBJ1-2, with TRBD1 identical over 10 bases. The CDR3 contains 15 residues. Germline CDR1 is SNHLY and CDR2 is FYNNEI. Trimming at V came to 4 bases and at J to 4 bases, leaving 6 bases not matched to a gene. Here the CDR3 DNA reads TGTGCCAGCAGTGCAGGACAGGGGGTCGGCTATGGCTACACCTTC. The encoded protein is CASSAGQGVGYGYTF.

This clonotype was observed at least ten times. The CDR3 DNA follows: TGTGCCAGTAGTACTAGTAGGTCCCGGGAGCTGTTTTTT. This translates into CASSTSRSRELFF. The chain uses TRBV19 and TRBJ2-2; the D is unclear. The germline V gene has CDR1 LNHDA and CDR2 SQIVND (reference sequence). V was clipped by 4 bases and J by 9 bases, with 12 bases between them. The CDR3 has 13 amino acids.

At least ten counts were recorded for this clonotype. The chain carries TRBV11-2 and TRBJ2-1; D is perhaps TRBD1 (6 bases). This CDR3 is 16 amino acids long. Trimming took off 3 bases at V and 3 bases at J, with 15 bases between the two ends. From germline, CDR1 is SGHAT and CDR2 FQNNGV. CDR3 coding DNA: TGTGCCAGCAGCTTCCCGTGGGGGCTTGGCTACAATGAGCAGTTCTTC. It codes for CASSFPWGLGYNEQFF. Using reference TRBV11-2 and TRBJ2-1 for the parts outside the CDR3, the full variable domain is EAGVAQSPRYKIIEKRQSVAFWCNPISGHATLYWYQQILGQGPKLLIQFQNNGVVDDSQLPKDRFSAERLKGVDSTLKIQPAKLEDSAVYLCASSFPWGLGYNEQFFGPGTRLTVL.

This clonotype was seen only a few times. An end of the junction does not agree with germline; a read error may underlie this. The gene calls are TRBV7-3 and TRBJ2-1; 8 bases fit TRBD1. Germline V gene lookup returns CDR1 SGHTA and CDR2 FQGTGA. The CDR3 contains 11 residues. The CDR3 bases are TGTGCCAGCAGCTCAGGGGGCGAGCAGTCCTTC. This codes for CASSSGGEQSF.

This clonotype rates as medium-sized. The genes are TRBV14 and TRBJ2-7; D ambiguous. The CDR3 is 15 residues long. In germline, CDR1 is SGHDN, CDR2 FVKESK. Deletions cut 1 base from V and 0 bases from J, with 10 bases between. CDR3 nucleotide sequence: TGTGCCAGCAGCCAAGGAGGTACCAGCTCCTACGAGCAGTACTTC. This encodes CASSQGGTSSYEQYF.